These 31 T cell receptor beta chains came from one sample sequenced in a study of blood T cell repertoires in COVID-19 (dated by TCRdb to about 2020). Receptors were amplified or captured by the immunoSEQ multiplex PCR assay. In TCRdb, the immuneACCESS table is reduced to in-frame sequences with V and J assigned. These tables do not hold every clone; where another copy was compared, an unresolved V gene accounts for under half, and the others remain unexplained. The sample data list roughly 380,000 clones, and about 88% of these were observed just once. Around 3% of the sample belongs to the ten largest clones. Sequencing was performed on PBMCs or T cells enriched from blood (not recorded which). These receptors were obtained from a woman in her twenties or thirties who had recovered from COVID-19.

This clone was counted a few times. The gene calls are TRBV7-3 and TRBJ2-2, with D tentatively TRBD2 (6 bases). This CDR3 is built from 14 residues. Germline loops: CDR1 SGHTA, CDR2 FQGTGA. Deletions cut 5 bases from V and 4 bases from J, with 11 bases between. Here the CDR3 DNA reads TGTGCCAGCAGCCCCAGGAGGGGCACCGGGGAGCTGTTTTTT. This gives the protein CASSPRRGTGELFF.

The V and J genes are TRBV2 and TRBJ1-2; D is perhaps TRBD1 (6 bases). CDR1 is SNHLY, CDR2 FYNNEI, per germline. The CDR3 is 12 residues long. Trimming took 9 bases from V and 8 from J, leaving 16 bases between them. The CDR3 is CASAGGTWGYTF. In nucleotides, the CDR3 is TGTGCCAGTGCGGGGGGGACATGGGGCTACACCTTC. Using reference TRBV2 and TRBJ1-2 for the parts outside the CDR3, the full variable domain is EPEVTQTPSHQVTQMGQEVILRCVPISNHLYFYWYRQILGQKVEFLVSFYNNEISEKSEIFDDQFSVERPDGSNFTLKIRSTKLEDSAMYFCASAGGTWGYTFGSGTRLTVV.

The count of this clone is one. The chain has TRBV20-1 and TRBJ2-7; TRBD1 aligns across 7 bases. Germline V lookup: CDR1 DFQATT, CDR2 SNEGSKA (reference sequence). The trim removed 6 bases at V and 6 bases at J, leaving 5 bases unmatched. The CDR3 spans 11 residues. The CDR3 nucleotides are TGCAGTGCAACTGACAGGGTCGAGCAGTACTTC. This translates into CSATDRVEQYF.

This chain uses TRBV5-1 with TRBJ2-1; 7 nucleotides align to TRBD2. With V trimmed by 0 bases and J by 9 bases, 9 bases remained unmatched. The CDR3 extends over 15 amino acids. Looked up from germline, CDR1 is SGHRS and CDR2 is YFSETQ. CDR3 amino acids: CASSLVGGRSSEQFF. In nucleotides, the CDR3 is TGCGCCAGCAGCTTGGTGGGCGGGAGATCGTCTGAGCAGTTCTTC.

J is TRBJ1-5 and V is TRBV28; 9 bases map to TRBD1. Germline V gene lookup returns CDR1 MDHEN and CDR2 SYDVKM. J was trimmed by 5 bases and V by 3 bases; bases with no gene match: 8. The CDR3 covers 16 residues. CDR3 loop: CASSFRGQGFDQPQHF. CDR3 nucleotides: TGTGCCAGCAGTTTCCGGGGACAGGGTTTCGATCAGCCCCAGCATTTT.

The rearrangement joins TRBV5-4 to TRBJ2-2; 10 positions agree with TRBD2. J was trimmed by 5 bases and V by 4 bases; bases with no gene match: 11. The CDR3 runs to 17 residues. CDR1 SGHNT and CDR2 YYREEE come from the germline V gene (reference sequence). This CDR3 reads CASSPSGLAGATGELFF. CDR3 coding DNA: TGTGCCAGCAGCCCCTCGGGGCTAGCGGGAGCAACCGGGGAGCTGTTTTTT.

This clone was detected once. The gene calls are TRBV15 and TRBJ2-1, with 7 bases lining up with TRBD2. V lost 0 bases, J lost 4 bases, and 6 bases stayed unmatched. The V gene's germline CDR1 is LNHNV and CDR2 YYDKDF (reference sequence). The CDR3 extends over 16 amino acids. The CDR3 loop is CATSREVKRGYNEQFF. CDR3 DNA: TGTGCCACCAGCAGAGAGGTCAAGCGGGGTTACAATGAGCAGTTCTTC.

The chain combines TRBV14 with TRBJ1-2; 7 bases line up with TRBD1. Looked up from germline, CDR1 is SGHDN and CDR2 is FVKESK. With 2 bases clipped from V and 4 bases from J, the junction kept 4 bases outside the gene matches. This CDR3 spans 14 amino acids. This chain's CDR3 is CASSQFGTAYGYTF. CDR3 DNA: TGTGCCAGCAGCCAATTCGGGACAGCCTATGGCTACACCTTC.

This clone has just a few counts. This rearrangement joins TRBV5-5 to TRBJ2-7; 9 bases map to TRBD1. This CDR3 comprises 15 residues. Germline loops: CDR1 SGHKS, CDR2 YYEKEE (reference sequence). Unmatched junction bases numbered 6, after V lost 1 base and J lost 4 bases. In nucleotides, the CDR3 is TGTGCCAGCAGCTTGCTTGGGACAGGGCCGTACGAGCAGTACTTC. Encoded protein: CASSLLGTGPYEQYF. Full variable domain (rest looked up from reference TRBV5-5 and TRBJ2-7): DAGVTQSPTHLIKTRGQQVTLRCSPISGHKSVSWYQQVLGQGPQFIFQYYEKEERGRGNFPDRFSARQFPNYSSELNVNALLLGDSALYLCASSLLGTGPYEQYFGPGTRLTVT.

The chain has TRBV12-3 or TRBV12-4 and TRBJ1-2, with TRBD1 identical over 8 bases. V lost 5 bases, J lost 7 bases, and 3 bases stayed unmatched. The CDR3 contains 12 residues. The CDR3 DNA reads TGTGCCAGCAGTGGACAGGGAGGTGGCTACACCTTC. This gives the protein CASSGQGGGYTF.

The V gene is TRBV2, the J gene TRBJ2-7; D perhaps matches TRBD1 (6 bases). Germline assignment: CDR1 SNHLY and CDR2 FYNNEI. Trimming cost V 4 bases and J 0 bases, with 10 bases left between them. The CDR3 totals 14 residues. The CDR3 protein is CASSGGRGSYEQYF. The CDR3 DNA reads TGTGCCAGCAGTGGCGGCAGGGGCTCCTACGAGCAGTACTTC.

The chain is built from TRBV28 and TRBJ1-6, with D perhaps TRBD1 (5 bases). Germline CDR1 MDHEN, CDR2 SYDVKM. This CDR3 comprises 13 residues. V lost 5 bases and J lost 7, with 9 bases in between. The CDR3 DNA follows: TGTGCCAGCAGTCGGGGACTCAATTCACCCCTCCACTTT. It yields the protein CASSRGLNSPLHF.

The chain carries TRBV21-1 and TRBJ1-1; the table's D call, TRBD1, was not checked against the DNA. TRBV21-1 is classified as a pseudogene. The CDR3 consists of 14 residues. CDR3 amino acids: CASRKTVTNTEAFF. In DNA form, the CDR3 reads TGTGCCAGCAGGAAGACAGTTACGAACACTGAAGCTTTCTTT.

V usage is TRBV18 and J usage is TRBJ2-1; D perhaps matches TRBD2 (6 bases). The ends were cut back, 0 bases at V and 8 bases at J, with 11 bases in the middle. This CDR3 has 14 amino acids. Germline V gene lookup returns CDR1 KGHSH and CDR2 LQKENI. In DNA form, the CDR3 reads TGTGCCAGCTCACCACCGCCCGGGGGAGATGAGCAGTTCTTC. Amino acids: CASSPPPGGDEQFF.

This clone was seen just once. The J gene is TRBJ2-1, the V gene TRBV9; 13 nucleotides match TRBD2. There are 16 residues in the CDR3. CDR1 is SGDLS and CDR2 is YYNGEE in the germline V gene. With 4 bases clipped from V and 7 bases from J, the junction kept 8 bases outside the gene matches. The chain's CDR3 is CASSLGTSGNRNEQFF. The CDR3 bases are TGTGCCAGCAGCCTTGGGACTAGCGGGAACAGGAATGAGCAGTTCTTC.

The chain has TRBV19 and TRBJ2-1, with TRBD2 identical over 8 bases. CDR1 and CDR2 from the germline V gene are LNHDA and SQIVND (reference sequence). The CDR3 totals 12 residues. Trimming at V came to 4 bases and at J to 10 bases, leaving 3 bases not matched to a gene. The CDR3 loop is CASSTRLAEQFF. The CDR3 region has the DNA TGTGCCAGTAGTACCCGACTAGCGGAGCAGTTCTTC.

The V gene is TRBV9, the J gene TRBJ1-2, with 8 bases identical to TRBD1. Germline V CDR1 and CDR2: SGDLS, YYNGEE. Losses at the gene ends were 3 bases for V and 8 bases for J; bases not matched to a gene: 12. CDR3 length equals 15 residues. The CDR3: CASSADRGLARGYTF. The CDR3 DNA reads TGTGCCAGCAGCGCCGACAGGGGCTTGGCTAGGGGCTACACCTTC.

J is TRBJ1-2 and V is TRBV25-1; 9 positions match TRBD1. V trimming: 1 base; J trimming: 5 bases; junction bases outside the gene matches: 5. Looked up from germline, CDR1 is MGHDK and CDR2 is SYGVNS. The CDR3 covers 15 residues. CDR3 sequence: CASSECRDREYGYTF. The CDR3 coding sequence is TGTGCCAGCAGTGAATGCAGGGACAGGGAATATGGCTACACCTTC.

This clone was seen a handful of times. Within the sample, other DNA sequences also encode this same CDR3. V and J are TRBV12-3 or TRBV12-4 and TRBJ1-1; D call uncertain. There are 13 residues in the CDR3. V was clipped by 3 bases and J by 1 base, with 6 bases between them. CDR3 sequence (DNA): TGTGCCAGCAGTTTTTCCGGGAACACTGAAGCTTTCTTT. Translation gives CASSFSGNTEAFF.

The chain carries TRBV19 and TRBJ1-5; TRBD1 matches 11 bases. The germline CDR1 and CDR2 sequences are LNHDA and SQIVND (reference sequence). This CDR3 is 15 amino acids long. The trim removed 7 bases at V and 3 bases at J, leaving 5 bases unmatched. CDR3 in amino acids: CASIGQGAINQPQHF. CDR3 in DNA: TGTGCCAGTATCGGACAGGGGGCGATCAATCAGCCCCAGCATTTT.

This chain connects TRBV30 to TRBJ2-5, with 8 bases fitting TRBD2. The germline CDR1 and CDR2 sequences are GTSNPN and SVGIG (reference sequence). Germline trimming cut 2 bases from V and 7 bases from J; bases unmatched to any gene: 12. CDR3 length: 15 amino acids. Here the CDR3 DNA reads TGTGCCTGGAGTACCCGGGGTAGCGGGATGGGGACCCAGTACTTC. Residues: CAWSTRGSGMGTQYF.

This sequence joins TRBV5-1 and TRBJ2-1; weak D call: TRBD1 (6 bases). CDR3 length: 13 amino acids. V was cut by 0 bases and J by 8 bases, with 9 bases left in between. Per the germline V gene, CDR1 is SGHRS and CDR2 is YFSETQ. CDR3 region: CASSLGTGYEQFF. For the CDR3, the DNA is TGCGCCAGCAGCTTGGGTACAGGGTATGAGCAGTTCTTC.

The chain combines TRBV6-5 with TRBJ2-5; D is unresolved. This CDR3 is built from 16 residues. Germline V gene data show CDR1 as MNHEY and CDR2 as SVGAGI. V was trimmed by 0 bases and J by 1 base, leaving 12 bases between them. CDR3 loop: CASSYSGPAIQETQYF. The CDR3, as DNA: TGTGCCAGCAGTTACTCGGGCCCGGCGATCCAAGAGACCCAGTACTTC.

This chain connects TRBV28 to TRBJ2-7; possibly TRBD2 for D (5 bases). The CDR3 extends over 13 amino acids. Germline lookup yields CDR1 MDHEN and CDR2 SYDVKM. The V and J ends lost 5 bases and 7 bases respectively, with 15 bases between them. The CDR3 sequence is CASSLYGRREQYF. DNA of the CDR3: TGTGCCAGCAGTCTTTATGGGAGACGGGAGCAGTACTTC.

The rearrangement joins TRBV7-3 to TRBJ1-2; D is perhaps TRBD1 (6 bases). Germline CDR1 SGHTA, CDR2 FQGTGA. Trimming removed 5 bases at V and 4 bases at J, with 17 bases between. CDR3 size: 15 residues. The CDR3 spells CASSQVPDRPYGYTF. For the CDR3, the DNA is TGTGCCAGCAGCCAAGTGCCGGACAGACCCTATGGCTACACCTTC.

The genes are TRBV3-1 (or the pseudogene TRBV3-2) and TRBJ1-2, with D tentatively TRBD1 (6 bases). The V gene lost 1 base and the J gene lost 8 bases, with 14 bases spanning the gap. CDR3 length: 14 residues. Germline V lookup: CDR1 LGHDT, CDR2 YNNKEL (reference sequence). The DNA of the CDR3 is TGTGCCAGCAGCCAAGGAACAGGGCTCAGGGGCTACACCTTC. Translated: CASSQGTGLRGYTF.

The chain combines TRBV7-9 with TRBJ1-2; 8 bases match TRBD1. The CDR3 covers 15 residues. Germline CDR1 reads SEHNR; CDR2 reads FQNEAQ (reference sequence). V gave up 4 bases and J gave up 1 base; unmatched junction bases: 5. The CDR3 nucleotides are TGTGCCAGCAGCTCCGGACAGGGAATTAACTATGGCTACACCTTC. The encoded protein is CASSSGQGINYGYTF.

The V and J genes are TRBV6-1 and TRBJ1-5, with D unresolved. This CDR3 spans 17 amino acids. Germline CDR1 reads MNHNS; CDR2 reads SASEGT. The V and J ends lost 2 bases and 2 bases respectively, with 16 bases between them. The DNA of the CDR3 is TGTGCCAGCAGTGAACCCTACTCCCCGAATGGCAATCAGCCCCAGCATTTT. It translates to CASSEPYSPNGNQPQHF.

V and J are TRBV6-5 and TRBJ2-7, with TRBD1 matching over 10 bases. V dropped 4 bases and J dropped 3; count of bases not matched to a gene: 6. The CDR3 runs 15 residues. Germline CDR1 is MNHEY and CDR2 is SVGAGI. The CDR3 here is CASSWDRGAVYEQYF. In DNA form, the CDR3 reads TGTGCCAGCAGTTGGGACAGGGGAGCAGTCTACGAGCAGTACTTC.

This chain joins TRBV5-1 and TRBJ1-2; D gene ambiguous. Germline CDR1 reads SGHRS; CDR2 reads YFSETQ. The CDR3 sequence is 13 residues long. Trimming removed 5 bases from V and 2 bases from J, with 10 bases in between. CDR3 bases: TGCGCCAGCAGGCCCCCGCAGAACTATGGCTACACCTTC. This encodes CASRPPQNYGYTF.

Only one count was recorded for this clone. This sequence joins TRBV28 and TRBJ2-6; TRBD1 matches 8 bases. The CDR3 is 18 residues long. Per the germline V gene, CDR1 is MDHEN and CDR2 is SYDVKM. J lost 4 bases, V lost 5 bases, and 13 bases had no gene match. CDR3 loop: CASSPRTGRRRGANVLTF. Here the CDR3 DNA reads TGTGCCAGCAGTCCGCGGACAGGGAGGCGACGCGGGGCCAACGTCCTGACTTTC.